Presented here are 24 T cell receptor beta chains from one specimen sequenced in a study of OX40 agonist ivuxolimab in advanced cancers. Generated by immunoSEQ multiplex PCR, the TCRdb table keeps only in-frame clones and is missing some. The profile covers 82,000 or so clones, with about 90% appearing a single time and roughly 1.1% taken by the ten largest. Sequencing was performed on CD4+ or CD8+ T cells sorted from blood, taken in a trial of the OX40 agonist ivuxolimab. These receptors all come from an adult with an advanced solid tumor such as melanoma, head and neck, liver or kidney cancer.

This clone is a singleton in its sample. This chain connects TRBV5-1 to TRBJ2-6; D unresolved. Germline values: CDR1 SGHRS, CDR2 YFSETQ. This CDR3 contains 15 residues. Trimming removed 5 bases at V and 0 bases at J, with 9 bases between. The CDR3 bases are TGCGCCAGCAGTTCCACAGCCTCTGGGGCCAACGTCCTGACTTTC. Protein: CASSSTASGANVLTF.

V and J are TRBV5-1 and TRBJ2-1; the match to TRBD2 covers 11 bases. This CDR3 region has 15 residues. Germline V CDR1 and CDR2: SGHRS, YFSETQ. V was clipped by 2 bases and J by 11 bases; unmatched bases: 9. CDR3 DNA sequence: TGCGCCAGCAGCTTACTAGCGGGAGAAGACAGGAAGCAGTTCTTC. Its translation is CASSLLAGEDRKQFF.

The rearrangement links TRBV20-1 to TRBJ2-5; 7 bases align to TRBD1. The V gene end was trimmed by 4 bases and the J gene end by 6 bases; junction bases not matched to a gene: 2. The CDR3 totals 11 residues. The germline V gene has CDR1 DFQATT and CDR2 SNEGSKA (reference sequence). Here the CDR3 DNA reads TGCAGTGCTACCAGGGGGAAGACCCAGTACTTC. Residues: CSATRGKTQYF.

This clone was found once. J is TRBJ2-6 and V is TRBV2; TRBD2 agrees at 7 bases. Germline CDR1 SNHLY, CDR2 FYNNEI. CDR3 length equals 20 residues. The V segment lost 0 bases and the J segment 4 bases; nucleotides outside the gene matches: 15. CDR3 nucleotides: TGTGCCAGCAGTGAAGCAGGTGGGAGGGGACGGATTACGGGGGCCAACGTCCTGACTTTC. Residues: CASSEAGGRGRITGANVLTF.

This clone has only a few counts. V is TRBV19 and J is TRBJ2-2, with TRBD1 matching over 8 bases. The germline V gene encodes CDR1 LNHDA and CDR2 SQIVND (reference sequence). V was clipped by 6 bases and J by 4 bases; unmatched bases: 16. The CDR3 is 18 amino acids. The CDR3 DNA is TGTGCCAGTAGGACCAGATACTCAGGGGGCGCAGGCACCGGGGAGCTGTTTTTT. Translated: CASRTRYSGGAGTGELFF. Filled out from reference TRBV19 and TRBJ2-2, the complete variable domain reads DGGITQSPKYLFRKEGQNVTLSCEQNLNHDAMYWYRQDPGQGLRLIYYSQIVNDFQKGDIAEGYSVSREKKESFPLTVTSAQKNPTAFYLCASRTRYSGGAGTGELFFGEGSRLTVL.

Note on this clone: In the same sample, other DNA sequences code for this CDR3. The rearrangement uses TRBV18 and TRBJ1-4, with no clear D. V lost 2 bases and J 0 bases, leaving 4 bases between the germline ends. Germline lookup yields CDR1 KGHSH and CDR2 LQKENI. The CDR3 covers 14 residues. The CDR3 sequence is CASSPGATNEKLFF. The CDR3 nucleotides read TGTGCCAGCTCACCAGGAGCAACTAATGAAAAACTGTTTTTT.

V is TRBV10-3 and J is TRBJ2-3; D is undetermined. The V and J ends lost 2 bases and 4 bases respectively, with 13 bases between them. Per the germline V gene, CDR1 is ENHRY and CDR2 is SYGVKD. The CDR3 loop spans 15 amino acids. DNA for the CDR3: TGTGCCATCAGTGAGGGTTTGCGGCGCCCAGATACGCAGTATTTT. This codes for CAISEGLRRPDTQYF.

The chain joins TRBV7-2 to TRBJ2-2, with TRBD1 matching 10 bases. This CDR3 has 16 amino acids. With 5 bases clipped from V and 3 bases from J, the junction kept 6 bases outside the gene matches. Germline V lookup: CDR1 SGHTA, CDR2 FQGNSA. The CDR3 spells CASSRGTGADTGELFF. The DNA of the CDR3 is TGTGCCAGCAGCCGCGGGACAGGGGCGGACACCGGGGAGCTGTTTTTT. Full variable domain (missing parts from reference TRBV7-2 and TRBJ2-2): GAGVSQSPSNKVTEKGKDVELRCDPISGHTALYWYRQSLGQGLEFLIYFQGNSAPDKSGLPSDRFSAERTGGSVSTLTIQRTQQEDSAVYLCASSRGTGADTGELFFGEGSRLTVL.

This clone was counted between two and nine times. The J gene is TRBJ1-2, the V gene TRBV19, with TRBD1 matching 7 bases. V shed 6 bases and J 6 bases; nucleotides not matched to a gene: 7. Germline V gene sequence: CDR1 LNHDA, CDR2 SQIVND (reference sequence). CDR3 length: 13 amino acids. Here the CDR3 reads CASRAGGSNGYTF. For the CDR3, the DNA is TGTGCCAGTAGAGCAGGGGGTTCGAATGGCTACACCTTC.

The genes are TRBV9 and TRBJ2-7; D gene unclear. The CDR3 has 15 residues. The V end lost 4 bases, the J end lost 0 bases, and 14 bases lay between the germline ends. Germline assignment: CDR1 SGDLS and CDR2 YYNGEE. The CDR3 region is CASSFFAESSYEQYF. The DNA for the CDR3 is TGTGCCAGCAGCTTTTTCGCGGAGAGCTCCTACGAGCAGTACTTC.

The rearrangement links TRBV5-4 to TRBJ1-6, with 10 bases that match TRBD1. The J segment lost 10 bases and the V segment lost 4 bases, leaving 8 bases of the junction unmatched. The CDR3 totals 15 residues. Germline V gene lookup returns CDR1 SGHNT and CDR2 YYREEE (reference sequence). This CDR3 is CASSPGQGDRSPLHF. The CDR3 DNA follows: TGTGCCAGCAGCCCTGGACAGGGGGACAGATCACCCCTCCACTTT.

The rearrangement joins TRBV27 to TRBJ2-7, with 8 bases identical to TRBD1. V shed 7 bases, J shed 3 bases, and the junction held 5 bases outside the gene matches. Germline V lookup: CDR1 MNHEY, CDR2 SMNVEV (reference sequence). This CDR3 is 13 amino acids long. CDR3 in amino acids: CASKAGGGYEQYF. CDR3 coding DNA: TGTGCCAGCAAAGCAGGGGGCGGCTACGAGCAGTACTTC.

The genes are TRBV6-1 and TRBJ1-1, with D maybe TRBD1 (6 bases). CDR1 MNHNS and CDR2 SASEGT come from the germline V gene. This CDR3 spans 14 amino acids. The germline V and J ends were trimmed by 7 bases and 10 bases, with 22 bases remaining between them. CDR3 DNA sequence: TGTGCCAGCACCCAAGGGGGGGTGGTGGGCGTAGCTTTCTTT. Residues: CASTQGGVVGVAFF.

The chain links TRBV19 to TRBJ2-1, with D perhaps matching TRBD1 (5 bases). With 6 bases removed from V and 11 bases from J, the gap between germline ends came to 14 bases. The CDR3 sequence is 12 residues long. Germline assignment: CDR1 LNHDA and CDR2 SQIVND (reference sequence). CDR3 in DNA: TGTGCCAGTAGACAAACAGGAAAGAAGCAGTTCTTC. It codes for CASRQTGKKQFF.

The V and J genes are TRBV10-3 and TRBJ1-2, with unresolved D. CDR1 and CDR2 (germline): ENHRY, SYGVKD. The CDR3 is 12 amino acids. The V and J ends lost 7 bases and 8 bases respectively, with 14 bases between them. As DNA, the CDR3 is TGTGCCATCACTACGGACCTTACGGGCTACACCTTC. It specifies CAITTDLTGYTF.

In DNA form, the CDR3 reads TGCGCCAGCAGCCAACGGGACAGGGGGTACGAGCAGTACTTC. This gives the protein CASSQRDRGYEQYF. This chain joins TRBV4-3 and TRBJ2-7, with TRBD1 identical over 11 bases. The J segment lost 4 bases and the V segment lost 2 bases, leaving 1 base of the junction unmatched. Germline CDR1 and CDR2: LGHNA and YSLEER. This CDR3 contains 14 residues.

The rearrangement uses TRBV7-2 and TRBJ2-3; 9 bases fit TRBD2. This CDR3 is built from 14 residues. V lost 5 bases, J lost 6 bases, and 6 bases stayed unmatched. Germline V gene sequence: CDR1 SGHTA, CDR2 FQGNSA. CDR3 region: CASSPGLAYDTQYF. The CDR3 DNA sequence: TGTGCCAGCAGCCCCGGACTAGCGTATGATACGCAGTATTTT.

The chain couples TRBV9 to TRBJ2-1, with 10 bases identical to TRBD1. With 3 bases clipped from V and 8 bases from J, the junction kept 8 bases outside the gene matches. This CDR3 is built from 15 residues. The germline gives CDR1 SGDLS, CDR2 YYNGEE. CDR3 amino acids: CASSGRQGAVYEQFF. The DNA for the CDR3 is TGTGCCAGCAGCGGAAGACAGGGGGCAGTGTATGAGCAGTTCTTC.

This clone was detected once. The genes are TRBV5-4 and TRBJ2-1, with D unresolved. V was cut by 0 bases and J by 6 bases, with 16 bases left in between. This CDR3 has 16 amino acids. Germline V CDR1 and CDR2: SGHNT, YYREEE (reference sequence). CDR3 residues: CASSLAGYTSLNEQFF. CDR3 coding DNA: TGTGCCAGCAGCTTGGCCGGCTACACTTCGCTCAATGAGCAGTTCTTC. The full variable domain, in which reference TRBV5-4 and TRBJ2-1 provide the parts outside the CDR3, is ETGVTQSPTHLIKTRGQQVTLRCSSQSGHNTVSWYQQALGQGPQFIFQYYREEENGRGNFPPRFSGLQFPNYSSELNVNALELDDSALYLCASSLAGYTSLNEQFFGPGTRLTVL.

This rearrangement joins TRBV18 to TRBJ2-7, with 8 positions matching TRBD1. The CDR3 runs to 14 residues. Germline CDR1 and CDR2: KGHSH and LQKENI. After removal of 1 base from V and 5 bases from J, the junction contained 4 bases not matched to a gene. The CDR3: CASSPRTGKDEQYF. CDR3 coding DNA: TGTGCCAGCTCACCACGGACAGGGAAAGACGAGCAGTACTTC.

The rearrangement joins TRBV7-9 to TRBJ1-4; D is possibly TRBD1 (5 bases). From germline, CDR1 is SEHNR and CDR2 FQNEAQ (reference sequence). The CDR3 is 15 residues long. Trimming shortened V by 2 bases and J by 5 bases, and 12 bases separated the two germline ends. The CDR3 here is CASSLSLGGNEKLFF. The CDR3 coding sequence is TGTGCCAGCAGCTTATCCCTTGGGGGGAATGAAAAACTGTTTTTT.

V gene TRBV11-2 combines with J gene TRBJ2-1; D is possibly TRBD2 (6 bases). V was pared by 8 bases and J by 3 bases, with 14 bases between. Germline lookup yields CDR1 SGHAT and CDR2 FQNNGV. This CDR3 comprises 14 residues. DNA for the CDR3: TGTGCCAGCGGGGAGGTAGTGAACTACAATGAGCAGTTCTTC. Translation: CASGEVVNYNEQFF.

The chain employs TRBV14 and TRBJ2-7; D might be TRBD1 (6 bases). Germline V gives CDR1 SGHDN, CDR2 FVKESK. The V gene lost 3 bases and the J gene lost 8 bases, with 11 bases spanning the gap. The length of the CDR3 is 12 residues. DNA of the CDR3: TGTGCCAGCAGCCACGGACAGAACAAGCAGTACTTC. As protein: CASSHGQNKQYF.

This clone was seen just once. The chain carries TRBV18 and TRBJ1-6; 12 bases line up with TRBD1. The CDR3 is 16 residues long. Germline assignment: CDR1 KGHSH and CDR2 LQKENI. V lost 2 bases to trimming and J lost 7 bases; unmatched junction nucleotides: 3. The CDR3, as DNA: TGTGCCAGCTCACCAGGGACAGGGGGCATGAATTCACCCCTCCACTTT. The encoded protein is CASSPGTGGMNSPLHF.